This TCR beta chain was identified in a study of blood T cell repertoires in COVID-19. At the level of the study: Specimens from acute and convalescent COVID-19 originated in the United States, Italy and Spain.

Unmatched junction bases numbered 8, after V lost 4 bases and J lost 3 bases. Germline V gene data show CDR1 as MNHEY and CDR2 as SVGEGT. The CDR3 totals 15 residues. Here immunoSEQ multiplex PCR was the method, and the copy in TCRdb shows in-frame clones only, minus some. The sample contains under 350,000 clones, 80% to 95% of which appear only once. The chain is built from TRBV6-2 or TRBV6-3 and TRBJ1-2; the match to TRBD1 covers 7 bases. The sample was peripheral blood. The receptor was derived from a woman in her twenties or thirties with COVID-19, enrolled during active disease. The CDR3 DNA sequence: TGTGCCAGCAGTTCCCCGACTACAGGGGACTATGGCTACACCTTC. Protein sequence: CASSSPTTGDYGYTF.